This T cell receptor beta chain stems from a study of T cell repertoires in cytomegalovirus infection. Overall study: Public TCR beta signatures provided an indication of both CMV infection and a matching HLA type.

As regards this clonotype: Its antigen is not known.

Study-level findings and limits: HLA-C-restricted CMV-specific TCR beta clonotypes were dominant in the ex vivo response. Summed frequency of shared TCR beta families picked out CMV carriers who also had the relevant HLA.

TCRdb re-derived calls from the reads in MiXCR, one entry per CDR3 protein. The top ten hold about half of the sample, which has under 300,000 distinct CDR3 sequences, about 18% seen once. The V and J ends lost 0 bases and 3 bases respectively, with 8 bases between them. Germline CDR1 reads MGHDK; CDR2 reads SYGVNS. CDR3 length: 14 amino acids. V is TRBV25-1 and J is TRBJ1-2; D not certain. The sequence was obtained from a human donor in good health (CMV status not recorded). Some clones in this sample may be carry-over from other donors' samples. The sample consisted of CD8+ T cells from PBMCs. The CDR3 spells CASSEYHGDYGYTF. In DNA form, the CDR3 reads TGTGCCAGCAGTGAATACCACGGGGACTATGGCTACACCTTC.